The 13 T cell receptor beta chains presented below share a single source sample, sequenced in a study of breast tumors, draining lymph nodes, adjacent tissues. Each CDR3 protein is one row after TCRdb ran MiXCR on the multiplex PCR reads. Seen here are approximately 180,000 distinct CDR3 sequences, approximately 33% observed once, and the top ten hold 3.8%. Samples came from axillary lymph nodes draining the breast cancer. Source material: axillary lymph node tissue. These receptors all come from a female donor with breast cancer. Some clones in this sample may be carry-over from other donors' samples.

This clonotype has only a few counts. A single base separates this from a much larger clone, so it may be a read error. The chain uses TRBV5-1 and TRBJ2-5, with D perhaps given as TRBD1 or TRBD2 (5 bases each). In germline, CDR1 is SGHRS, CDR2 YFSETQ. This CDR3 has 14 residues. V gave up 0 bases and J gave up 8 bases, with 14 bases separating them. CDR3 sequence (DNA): TGCGCCAGCAGCTTGGTTCCGGACGGGGACACCCAGTACTTC. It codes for CASSLVPDGDTQYF.

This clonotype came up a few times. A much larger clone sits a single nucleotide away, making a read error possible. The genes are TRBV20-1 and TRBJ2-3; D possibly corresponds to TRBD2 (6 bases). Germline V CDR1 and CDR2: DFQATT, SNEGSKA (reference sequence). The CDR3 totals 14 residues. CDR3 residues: CSADPGLYTATQYF. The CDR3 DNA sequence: TGCAGTGCTGATCCGGGACTTTACACAGCTACGCAGTATTTT.

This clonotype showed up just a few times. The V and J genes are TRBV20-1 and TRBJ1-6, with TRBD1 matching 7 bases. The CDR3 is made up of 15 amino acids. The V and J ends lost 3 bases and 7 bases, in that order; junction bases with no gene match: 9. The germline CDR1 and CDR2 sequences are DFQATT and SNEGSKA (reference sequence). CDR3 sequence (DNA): TGCAGTGCTAGGTCCCGGGACAGTCGCAATTCACCCCTCCACTTT. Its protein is CSARSRDSRNSPLHF.

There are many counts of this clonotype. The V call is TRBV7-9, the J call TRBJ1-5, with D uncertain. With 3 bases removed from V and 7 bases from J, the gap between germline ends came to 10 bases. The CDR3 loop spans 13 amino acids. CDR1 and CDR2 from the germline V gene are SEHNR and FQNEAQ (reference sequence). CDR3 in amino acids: CASSFSGEQPQHF. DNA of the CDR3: TGTGCCAGCAGCTTTAGTGGGGAGCAGCCCCAGCATTTT.

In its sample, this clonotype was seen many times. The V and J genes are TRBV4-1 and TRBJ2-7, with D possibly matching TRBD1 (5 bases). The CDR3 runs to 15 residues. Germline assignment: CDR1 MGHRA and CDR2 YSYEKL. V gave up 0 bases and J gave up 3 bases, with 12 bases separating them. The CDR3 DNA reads TGCGCCAGCAGCCAAGAACGACAGAAAGTCTACGAGCAGTACTTC. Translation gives CASSQERQKVYEQYF.

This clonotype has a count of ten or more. The CDR3 here is CASSSRPQRGYTF. The CDR3 DNA is TGTGCCAGCAGCTCTCGGCCCCAACGTGGCTACACCTTC. The chain combines TRBV6-2 or TRBV6-3 with TRBJ1-2; the D is unclear. V dropped 6 bases and J dropped 7 bases, with 15 bases sitting between them. Germline V lookup: CDR1 MNHEY, CDR2 SVGEGT. This CDR3 is built from 13 residues.

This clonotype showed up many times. This CDR3 reads CASSLGTGSNQPQHF. The CDR3 bases are TGTGCCAGCAGCTTAGGAACAGGGAGCAATCAGCCCCAGCATTTT. This chain links TRBV11-2 with TRBJ1-5, with D possibly matching TRBD1 (6 bases). Looked up from germline, CDR1 is SGHAT and CDR2 is FQNNGV. V lost 1 base, J lost 1 base, and 8 bases lay in between. The CDR3 is 15 amino acids.

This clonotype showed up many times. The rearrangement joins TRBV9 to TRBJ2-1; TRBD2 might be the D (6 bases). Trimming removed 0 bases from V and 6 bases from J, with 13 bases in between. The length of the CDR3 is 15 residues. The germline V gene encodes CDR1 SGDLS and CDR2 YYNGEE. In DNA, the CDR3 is TGTGCCAGCAGCGTAGAGACCCCGGGGGTCAATGAGCAGTTCTTC. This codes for CASSVETPGVNEQFF.

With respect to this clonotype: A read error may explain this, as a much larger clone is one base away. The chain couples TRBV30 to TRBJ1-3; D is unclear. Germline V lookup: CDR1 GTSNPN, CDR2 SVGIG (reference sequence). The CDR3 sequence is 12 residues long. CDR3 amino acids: CAWTPSGNTVYF. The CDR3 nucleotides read TGTGCCTGGACCCCTTCTGGAAACACCGTATATTTT. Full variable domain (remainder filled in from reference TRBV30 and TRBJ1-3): SQTIHQWPATLVQPVGSPLSLECTVEGTSNPNLYWYRQAAGRGLQLLFYSVGIGQISSEVPQNLSASRPQDRQFILSSKKLLLSDSGFYLCAWTPSGNTVYFGEGSWLTVV.

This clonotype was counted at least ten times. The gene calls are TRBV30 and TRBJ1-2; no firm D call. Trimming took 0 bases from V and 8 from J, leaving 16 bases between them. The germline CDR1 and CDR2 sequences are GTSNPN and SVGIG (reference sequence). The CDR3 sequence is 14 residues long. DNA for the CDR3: TGTGCCTGGAGTGTACCGGTCTTCGTCAACGGCTACACCTTC. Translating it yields CAWSVPVFVNGYTF.

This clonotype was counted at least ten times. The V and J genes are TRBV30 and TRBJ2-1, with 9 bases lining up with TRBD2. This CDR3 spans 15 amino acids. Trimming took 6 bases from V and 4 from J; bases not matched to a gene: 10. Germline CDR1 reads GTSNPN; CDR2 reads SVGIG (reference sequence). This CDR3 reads CACAGTSNRYNEQFF. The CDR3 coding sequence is TGTGCCTGTGCCGGGACTAGCAATAGGTACAATGAGCAGTTCTTC.

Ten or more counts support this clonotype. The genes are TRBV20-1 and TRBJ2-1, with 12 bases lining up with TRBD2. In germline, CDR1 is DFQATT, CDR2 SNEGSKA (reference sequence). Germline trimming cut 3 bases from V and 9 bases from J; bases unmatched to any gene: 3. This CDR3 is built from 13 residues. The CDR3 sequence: CSARTSGSGEQFF. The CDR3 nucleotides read TGCAGTGCTAGGACTAGCGGGAGTGGTGAGCAGTTCTTC.

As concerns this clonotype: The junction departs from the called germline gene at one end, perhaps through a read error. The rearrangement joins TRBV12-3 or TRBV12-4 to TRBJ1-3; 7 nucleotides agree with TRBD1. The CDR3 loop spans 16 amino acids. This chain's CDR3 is CASRLRQGRSGKTIYF. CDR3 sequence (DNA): TGTGCCAGCAGACTAAGACAGGGCAGGTCTGGAAAAACCATATATTTT.